Sequencing of this T cell receptor beta chain was carried out in a study of blood T cells in healthy people across ages. Per sample, extraction of total RNA gave at least 6 micrograms in every case. Next came a second PCR, run for about 7 to 12 cycles, which used a sample-barcoded 5' primer along with a J-beta primer mix. Via MiXCR, TCRdb re-called the 5' RACE reads, giving one row per CDR3 protein. The sample includes 1.5 million to 1.9 million distinct CDR3 sequences, around 40% of them seen just once. This clonotype occurred a few times. Its matching antigen is unknown. Whole-study findings and limits: Conclusively comparing naive with antigen-experienced cells was impossible with unsorted PBMCs. The study found more naive CD4+ cells and higher diversity in long-lived than aged donors.

CDR1 is WSHSY and CDR2 is SAAADI in the germline V gene. V lost 8 bases and J lost 0; bases outside the gene matches: 3. The CDR3 has 14 residues. The sequence derives from a woman aged 18 to 35 in good health. Material for sequencing was blood. This rearrangement joins TRBV10-2 to TRBJ2-3, with 9 bases lining up with TRBD1. Written as DNA, the CDR3 is TGCGCCAGCGAAGACAGGGGGAGCACAGATACGCAGTATTTT. This codes for CASEDRGSTDTQYF.